The following is a T cell receptor beta chain sequence with its context. Its matching antigen is unknown. The trim removed 1 base at V and 12 bases at J, leaving 9 bases unmatched. Germline V gene data show CDR1 as SGHVS and CDR2 as FQNEAQ. The CDR3 covers 13 residues. This sample stems from a study of graft-versus-host responses after intestinal transplantation. Findings and caveats of the study: GvH clones were found in recipient marrow; some appeared first in ileum or blood. Early post-transplant HvG declines were associated with peak circulating GvH clone levels.

Generated by immunoSEQ multiplex PCR, the TCRdb table keeps only in-frame clones and is missing some. Here the sample spans tens of thousands of clones, over 80% being singletons. The sequences come from unstimulated CD8+ T cells sorted from spleen or lymph node cells, collected before intestinal transplant. This clonotype was obtained from a human donor who received an intestinal transplant. This chain connects TRBV7-8 to TRBJ2-7; TRBD1 matches 7 bases. The CDR3 loop is CASSLDVGQAAYF. In DNA, the CDR3 is TGTGCCAGCAGCTTAGATGTAGGACAGGCTGCGTACTTC.